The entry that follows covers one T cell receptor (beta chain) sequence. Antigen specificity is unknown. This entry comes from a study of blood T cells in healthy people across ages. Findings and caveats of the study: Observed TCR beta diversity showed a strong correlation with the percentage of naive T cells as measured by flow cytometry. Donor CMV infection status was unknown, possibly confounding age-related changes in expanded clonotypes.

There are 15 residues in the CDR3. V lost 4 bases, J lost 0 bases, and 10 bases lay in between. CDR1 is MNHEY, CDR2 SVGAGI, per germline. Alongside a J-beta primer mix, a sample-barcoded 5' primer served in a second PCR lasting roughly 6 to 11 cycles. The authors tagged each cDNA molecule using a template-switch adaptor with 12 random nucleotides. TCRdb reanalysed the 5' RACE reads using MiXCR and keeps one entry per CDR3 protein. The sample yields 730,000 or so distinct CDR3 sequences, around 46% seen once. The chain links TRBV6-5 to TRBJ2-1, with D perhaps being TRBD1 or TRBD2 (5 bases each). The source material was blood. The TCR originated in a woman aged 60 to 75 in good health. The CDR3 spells CASSSPGTSYNEQFF. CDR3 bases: TGTGCCAGCAGTTCCCCAGGGACCTCCTACAATGAGCAGTTCTTC.